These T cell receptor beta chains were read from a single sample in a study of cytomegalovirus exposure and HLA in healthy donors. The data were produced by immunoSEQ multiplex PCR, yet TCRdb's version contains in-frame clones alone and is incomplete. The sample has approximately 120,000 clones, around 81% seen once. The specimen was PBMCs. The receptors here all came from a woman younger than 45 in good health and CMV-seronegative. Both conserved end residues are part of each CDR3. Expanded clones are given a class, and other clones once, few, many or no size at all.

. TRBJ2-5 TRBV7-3 CASSWTSGNQETQYF
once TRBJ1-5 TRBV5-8 CASSWRIFSLGNQPQHF
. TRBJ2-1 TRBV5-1 CASSLGSGISSYNEQFF
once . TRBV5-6 CASSFGGSTYEQYF
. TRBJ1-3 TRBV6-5 CASVSAGNSGNTIYF
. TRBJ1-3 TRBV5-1 CASSPTIFQGFGNTIYF
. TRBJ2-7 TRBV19 CATRRGSKGLEQYF
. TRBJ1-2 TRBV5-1 CASSHGQATMGYTF
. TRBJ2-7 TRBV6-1 CASSEIRGRWYEQYF
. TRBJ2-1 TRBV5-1 CASSSRASGAFSSYNEQFF
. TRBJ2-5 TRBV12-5 CASGSSRTDVRETQYF
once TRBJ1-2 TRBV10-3 CAISESVQRNYGYTF
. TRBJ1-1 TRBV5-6 CASSRSGTGDTEAFF
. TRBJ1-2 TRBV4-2 CASSQPWGPNGYTF
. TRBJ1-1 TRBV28 CASSLSPDRGAFF
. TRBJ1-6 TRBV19 CASSINMNSPLHF
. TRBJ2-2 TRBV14 CASSQVGRLGTGELFF
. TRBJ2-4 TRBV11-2 CASSLASDSAKNIQYF
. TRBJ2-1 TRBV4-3 CASSQVISLNEQFF
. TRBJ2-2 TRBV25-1 CASSEAFVGELFF
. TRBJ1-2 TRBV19 CASSMRRARNYGYTF
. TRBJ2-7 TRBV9 CASSLQDNSYEQYF
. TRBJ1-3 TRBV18 CASSPGGTSGNTIYF
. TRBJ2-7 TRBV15 CATSREGGDSYEQYF
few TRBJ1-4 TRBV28 CASRGTGAEKLFF
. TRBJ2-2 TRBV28 CASSTLAANTGELFF
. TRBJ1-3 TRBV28 CASSPIRDRGNTIYF
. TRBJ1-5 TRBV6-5 CASSGGGGRGQPQHF
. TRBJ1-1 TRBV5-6 CASSSTEVSEAFF
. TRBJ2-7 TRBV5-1 CASSPYLAGGLSYEQYF
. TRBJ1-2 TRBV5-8 CASSLYSTGLRGYTF
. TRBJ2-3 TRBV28 CASSFLLDTQYF
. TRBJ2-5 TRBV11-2 CASSFGDQETQYF
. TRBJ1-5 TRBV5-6 CASSRGTVSNQPQHF
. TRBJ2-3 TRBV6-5 CASSSPSGNTDTQYF
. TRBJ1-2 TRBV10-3 CAIKSGEGGYTF
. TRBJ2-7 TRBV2 CASSEAGHNYEQYF
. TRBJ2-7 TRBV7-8 CASSLAEYAYEQYF
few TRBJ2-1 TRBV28 CASSRFPALAGLNEQFF